The 25 T cell receptor beta chains given below trace back to one sample, sequenced in a study of radiotherapy plus CTLA-4 blockade in lung cancer. Method: immunoSEQ multiplex PCR; TCRdb's copy keeps in-frame clones and lacks some. The repertoire includes around 100,000 clones, about 80% of them detected once, and about 3.3% sits in the top ten. The source material was peripheral blood, sampled from a patient treated with radiotherapy plus ipilimumab. Source of these receptors: a human donor with non-small cell lung cancer that progressed on radiotherapy plus ipilimumab. Some clones in this sample may be carry-over from other donors' samples.

This clone was counted between two and nine times. J is TRBJ1-5 and V is TRBV2, with a weak D call TRBD1 (6 bases). Trimming left V 10 bases short and J 9 bases short, with 22 bases between. The CDR3 covers 14 residues. CDR1 is SNHLY, CDR2 FYNNEI, per germline. CDR3 region: CATKRIGGQGPQHF. The CDR3 bases are TGTGCCACCAAAAGGATAGGGGGGCAGGGGCCCCAGCATTTT.

V and J are TRBV2 and TRBJ2-7; D is ambiguous. This CDR3 contains 11 residues. V lost 10 bases to trimming and J lost 2 bases, with 9 bases between them. Germline CDR1 reads SNHLY; CDR2 reads FYNNEI. The CDR3 is CATLGTYEQYF. DNA of the CDR3: TGTGCCACCCTAGGGACCTACGAGCAGTACTTC. Combining the CDR3 with reference TRBV2 and TRBJ2-7 gives the whole variable domain EPEVTQTPSHQVTQMGQEVILRCVPISNHLYFYWYRQILGQKVEFLVSFYNNEISEKSEIFDDQFSVERPDGSNFTLKIRSTKLEDSAMYFCATLGTYEQYFGPGTRLTVT.

This clone was detected only a few times. The chain links TRBV5-4 to TRBJ2-7; tentative D call: TRBD1 (5 bases). The germline V and J ends were trimmed by 6 bases and 5 bases, with 12 bases remaining between them. This CDR3 has 12 residues. Germline lookup yields CDR1 SGHNT and CDR2 YYREEE (reference sequence). This CDR3 is CASTWGEDEQYF. For the CDR3, the DNA is TGTGCCAGCACCTGGGGCGAGGACGAGCAGTACTTC.

The genes are TRBV28 and TRBJ1-5; D uncertain. Germline V gene sequence: CDR1 MDHEN, CDR2 SYDVKM. V shed 2 bases and J shed 0 bases, with 2 bases lying between them. The CDR3 loop spans 13 amino acids. The CDR3 is CASSLDSNQPQHF. As DNA, the CDR3 is TGTGCCAGCAGTTTAGATAGCAATCAGCCCCAGCATTTT. Supplemented by reference TRBV28 and TRBJ1-5, the full variable domain reads DVKVTQSSRYLVKRTGEKVFLECVQDMDHENMFWYRQDPGLGLRLIYFSYDVKMKEKGDIPEGYSVSREKKERFSLILESASTNQTSMYLCASSLDSNQPQHFGDGTRLSIL.

The J gene is TRBJ2-7, the V gene TRBV5-5, with TRBD1 matching over 10 bases. V gave up 4 bases and J gave up 4 bases; unmatched junction bases: 5. There are 14 residues in the CDR3. Germline CDR1 reads SGHKS; CDR2 reads YYEKEE (reference sequence). The CDR3 region is CASSPRTGGYEQYF. The CDR3 region has the DNA TGTGCCAGCAGCCCTCGGACAGGGGGATACGAGCAGTACTTC.

This clone came up once. The V gene is TRBV7-9, the J gene TRBJ1-1; D may be TRBD1 (6 bases). The V and J ends lost 5 bases and 1 base respectively, with 8 bases between them. Per the germline V gene, CDR1 is SEHNR and CDR2 is FQNEAQ (reference sequence). CDR3 size: 13 residues. This CDR3 reads CASSQTGNTEAFF. In nucleotides, the CDR3 is TGTGCCAGCAGCCAGACAGGGAACACTGAAGCTTTCTTT.

This chain joins TRBV11-2 and TRBJ2-7; 11 positions match TRBD1. CDR1 is SGHAT, CDR2 FQNNGV, per germline. This CDR3 is built from 16 residues. The V and J ends lost 5 bases and 2 bases, in that order; junction bases with no gene match: 8. The CDR3, as DNA: TGTGCCAGCAGCCGGACAGGGGGCGCGTCCACCTACGAGCAGTACTTC. Amino acid sequence: CASSRTGGASTYEQYF.

As regards this clone: At one end the junction does not follow the germline gene, possibly because of a read error. The chain joins TRBV15 to TRBJ1-5; 7 bases agree with TRBD1. CDR3 length: 15 amino acids. Germline assignment: CDR1 LNHNV and CDR2 YYDKDF (reference sequence). The CDR3 sequence is CATSYRGYSNQTQHF. For the CDR3, the DNA is TGTGCCACCAGCTACAGGGGTTATAGCAATCAGACCCAGCATTTT.

CDR3 residues: CASSWGGVDQPQHF. The CDR3 nucleotides are TGCGCCAGCAGCTGGGGGGGTGTCGATCAGCCCCAGCATTTT. The V gene is TRBV5-1, the J gene TRBJ1-5, with D perhaps matching TRBD1 (5 bases). Germline loops: CDR1 SGHRS, CDR2 YFSETQ. The V gene lost 3 bases and the J gene lost 5 bases, with 12 bases spanning the gap. The CDR3 is 14 residues long.

V and J are TRBV7-6 and TRBJ1-5, with TRBD1 matching 7 bases. Losses at the gene ends were 5 bases for V and 2 bases for J; bases not matched to a gene: 6. The CDR3 has 15 residues. Germline CDR1 reads SGHVS; CDR2 reads FNYEAQ. The CDR3 here is CASSATGFGNQPQHF. The CDR3 region has the DNA TGTGCCAGCAGCGCGACAGGGTTCGGCAATCAGCCCCAGCATTTT.

For the CDR3, the DNA is TGTGCCAGCAGCAGTCAGGGGGCGGGAGATACGCAGTATTTT. Protein sequence: CASSSQGAGDTQYF. The chain uses TRBV7-6 and TRBJ2-3, with 8 bases that match TRBD1. With 5 bases clipped from V and 5 bases from J, the junction kept 6 bases outside the gene matches. Germline CDR1 reads SGHVS; CDR2 reads FNYEAQ. The CDR3 extends over 14 amino acids. The full variable domain, completed using reference TRBV7-6 and TRBJ2-3, is GAGVSQSPRYKVTKRGQDVALRCDPISGHVSLYWYRQALGQGPEFLTYFNYEAQQDKSGLPNDRFSAERPEGSISTLTIQRTEQRDSAMYRCASSSQGAGDTQYFGPGTRLTVL.

This chain links TRBV4-3 with TRBJ1-5; D might be TRBD1 (5 bases). Germline V lookup: CDR1 LGHNA, CDR2 YSLEER. V lost 1 base and J 1 base, leaving 8 bases between the germline ends. The CDR3 has 15 residues. DNA of the CDR3: TGCGCCAGCAGCCAAGGATGGGGGAGCAATCAGCCCCAGCATTTT. Amino acids: CASSQGWGSNQPQHF.

CDR3 sequence: CASSLFRLGSYTDTQYF. The CDR3 DNA reads TGCGCCAGCAGCTTGTTCAGGTTGGGATCGTACACAGATACGCAGTATTTT. The chain employs TRBV5-1 and TRBJ2-3; D is unclear. Trimming stripped 1 base from V and 2 bases from J, with 17 bases between. CDR1 and CDR2 (germline): SGHRS, YFSETQ. CDR3 length: 17 residues.

This chain joins TRBV19 and TRBJ1-6, with TRBD1 matching over 8 bases. Looked up from germline, CDR1 is LNHDA and CDR2 is SQIVND (reference sequence). Trimming took 5 bases from V and 13 from J; bases not matched to a gene: 10. The CDR3 spans 14 residues. In DNA form, the CDR3 reads TGTGCCAGTAGTGGGGACAGGCACGGCGCGCCCCTCCACTTT. Residues: CASSGDRHGAPLHF.

This chain joins TRBV5-6 and TRBJ1-2; D possibly corresponds to TRBD1 (6 bases). Looked up from germline, CDR1 is SGHDT and CDR2 is YYEEEE. Trimming left V 2 bases short and J 4 bases short, with 15 bases between. The CDR3 runs 15 residues. CDR3 residues: CASSLRVGALYGYTF. In DNA, the CDR3 is TGTGCCAGCAGCTTACGAGTGGGGGCTCTCTATGGCTACACCTTC.

This clone was observed a few times. The chain has TRBV7-8 and TRBJ2-7; D uncertain. Per the germline V gene, CDR1 is SGHVS and CDR2 is FQNEAQ. Deletions cut 1 base from V and 6 bases from J, with 7 bases between. CDR3 size: 12 residues. CDR3 loop: CASSLESFEQYF. Written as DNA, the CDR3 is TGTGCCAGCAGCTTAGAGTCATTCGAGCAGTACTTC.

V usage is TRBV5-4 and J usage is TRBJ2-1, with TRBD2 as a possible D gene (7 bases). The CDR3 is made up of 13 amino acids. Per the germline V gene, CDR1 is SGHNT and CDR2 is YYREEE (reference sequence). V was clipped by 10 bases and J by 4 bases, with 15 bases between them. The CDR3 DNA follows: TGTGCCGGAGGGGGGGGCAATTACAATGAGCAGTTCTTC. Amino acids: CAGGGGNYNEQFF.

The chain is built from TRBV7-2 and TRBJ2-7, with D maybe TRBD2 (6 bases). In germline, CDR1 is SGHTA, CDR2 FQGNSA. The ends were cut back, 4 bases at V and 5 bases at J, with 21 bases in the middle. The CDR3 contains 16 residues. CDR3: CASSSIAGTSLDEQYF. In DNA, the CDR3 is TGTGCCAGCAGCTCGATCGCCGGGACTTCTCTCGACGAGCAGTACTTC. The variable domain in full, completed from reference TRBV7-2 and TRBJ2-7, reads GAGVSQSPSNKVTEKGKDVELRCDPISGHTALYWYRQSLGQGLEFLIYFQGNSAPDKSGLPSDRFSAERTGGSVSTLTIQRTQQEDSAVYLCASSSIAGTSLDEQYFGPGTRLTVT.

This clone was counted a single time. This chain uses TRBV5-1 with TRBJ2-2; a weak D match, TRBD1 (6 bases). The CDR3 contains 16 residues. Germline V gene lookup returns CDR1 SGHRS and CDR2 YFSETQ. Trimming pared 4 bases from V and 2 bases from J, leaving 15 bases between. This CDR3 reads CASSRFRTVNTGELFF. In nucleotides, the CDR3 is TGCGCCAGCAGCCGCTTCAGGACAGTAAACACCGGGGAGCTGTTTTTT.

A single count supports this clone. The same CDR3 arises from other DNA sequences in this sample as well. The chain has TRBV5-1 and TRBJ1-2, with D hard to call. Trimming shortened V by 0 bases and J by 2 bases, and 8 bases separated the two germline ends. Germline V gene data show CDR1 as SGHRS and CDR2 as YFSETQ. This CDR3 spans 14 amino acids. The CDR3 region has the DNA TGCGCCAGCAGCTTGGAAACCCCAAACTATGGCTACACCTTC. Its translation is CASSLETPNYGYTF.

The chain couples TRBV7-2 to TRBJ1-5, with TRBD1 as a possible D gene (5 bases). This CDR3 has 13 amino acids. Germline V lookup: CDR1 SGHTA, CDR2 FQGNSA. Trimming removed 5 bases from V and 6 bases from J, with 11 bases in between. This chain's CDR3 is CASSLGRGQPQHF. CDR3 sequence (DNA): TGTGCCAGCAGCCTGGGGAGGGGTCAGCCCCAGCATTTT.

DNA of the CDR3: TGCGCCAGCAGCCAAGAGCCCCGCTATGGCTACACCTTC. Protein sequence: CASSQEPRYGYTF. The rearrangement joins TRBV4-3 to TRBJ1-2; D is undetermined. V was clipped by 0 bases and J by 4 bases, with 6 bases between them. This CDR3 spans 13 amino acids. Germline V gene sequence: CDR1 LGHNA, CDR2 YSLEER.

This clone was detected only a few times. The same CDR3 arises from other DNA sequences in this sample as well. V usage is TRBV28 and J usage is TRBJ1-5, with 9 bases lining up with TRBD1. The junction had 11 bases not matched to a gene; V was cut back by 8 bases and J by 6 bases. The CDR3 has 15 residues. Germline CDR1 reads MDHEN; CDR2 reads SYDVKM. The CDR3 DNA sequence: TGTGCCAGCCTCAAGGACAGGGGAGGCGGTCAGCCCCAGCATTTT. As protein: CASLKDRGGGQPQHF.

The sample holds a few counts of this clone. This chain uses TRBV28 with TRBJ1-6, with D unresolved. CDR1 and CDR2 from the germline V gene are MDHEN and SYDVKM. V lost 5 bases to trimming and J lost 6 bases, with 5 bases between them. This CDR3 comprises 12 residues. The CDR3 spells CASSTVNSPLHF. The CDR3 DNA reads as TGTGCCAGCAGTACGGTTAATTCACCCCTCCACTTT.

The chain employs TRBV12-5 and TRBJ2-4; D is perhaps TRBD2 (5 bases). Trimming stripped 6 bases from V and 5 bases from J, with 17 bases between. The V gene's germline CDR1 is LGHNT and CDR2 FRNRAP. This CDR3 comprises 15 residues. In DNA, the CDR3 is TGTGCTAGTGGCTACCTACGAGGGTTGGAAAACATTCAGTACTTC. Translating it yields CASGYLRGLENIQYF.